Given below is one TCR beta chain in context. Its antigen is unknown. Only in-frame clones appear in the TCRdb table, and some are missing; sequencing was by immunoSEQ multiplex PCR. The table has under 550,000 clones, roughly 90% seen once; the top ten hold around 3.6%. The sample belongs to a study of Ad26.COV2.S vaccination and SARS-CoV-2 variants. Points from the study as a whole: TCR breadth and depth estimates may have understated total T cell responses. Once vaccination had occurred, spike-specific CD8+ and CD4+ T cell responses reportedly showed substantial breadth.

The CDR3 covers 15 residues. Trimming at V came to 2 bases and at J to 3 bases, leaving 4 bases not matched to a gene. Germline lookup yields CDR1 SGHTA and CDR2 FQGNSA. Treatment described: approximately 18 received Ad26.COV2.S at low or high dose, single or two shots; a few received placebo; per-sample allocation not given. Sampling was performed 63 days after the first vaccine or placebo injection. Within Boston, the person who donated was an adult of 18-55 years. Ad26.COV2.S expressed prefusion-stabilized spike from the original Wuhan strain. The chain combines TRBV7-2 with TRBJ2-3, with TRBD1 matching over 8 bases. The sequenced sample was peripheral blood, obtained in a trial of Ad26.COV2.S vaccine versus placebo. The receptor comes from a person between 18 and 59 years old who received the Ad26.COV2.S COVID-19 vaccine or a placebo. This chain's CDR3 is CASSLTRGRTDTQYF. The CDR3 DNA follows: TGTGCCAGCAGCTTAACCAGGGGGCGTACAGATACGCAGTATTTT. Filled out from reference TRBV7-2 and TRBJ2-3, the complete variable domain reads GAGVSQSPSNKVTEKGKDVELRCDPISGHTALYWYRQSLGQGLEFLIYFQGNSAPDKSGLPSDRFSAERTGGSVSTLTIQRTQQEDSAVYLCASSLTRGRTDTQYFGPGTRLTVL.